This note documents a single TCR beta chain sequence. Its cognate antigen is unknown. This specimen comes from a study of healthy donors' naive CD4 and CD8 T cells. Points from the study as a whole: Reportedly, most V and J gene segments showed naive CD4+ versus CD8+ bias. Possible naive T cell homeostatic proliferation bias remained unaddressed.

Naive CD4+ cells were sorted as CD4+CD8-CD45RO-CD45RA+; naive CD8+ as CD8+CD4-CD45RA+CD27bright. The CDR3 runs to 14 residues. CDR1 and CDR2 from the germline V gene are MNHEY and SVGAGI. Trimming at V came to 2 bases and at J to 5 bases, leaving 2 bases not matched to a gene. Each TCR library used around 500 ng of total RNA and a linear amplification protocol. TCRdb recomputed calls from the reads with MiXCR, one row per CDR3 protein. In the table there are some 190,000 distinct CDR3 sequences, nearly 75% of which are singletons. Sequenced material: naive CD4+ and CD8+ T cells sorted from blood, pooled from several donors. The rearrangement uses TRBV6-5 and TRBJ2-2; 7 bases line up with TRBD2. The source of this sequence is a pool of human donors in good health; the sample pools cells from several healthy donors. The chain's CDR3 is CASSYDSGTGELFF. CDR3 DNA: TGTGCCAGCAGTTACGATAGCGGGACCGGGGAGCTGTTTTTT.